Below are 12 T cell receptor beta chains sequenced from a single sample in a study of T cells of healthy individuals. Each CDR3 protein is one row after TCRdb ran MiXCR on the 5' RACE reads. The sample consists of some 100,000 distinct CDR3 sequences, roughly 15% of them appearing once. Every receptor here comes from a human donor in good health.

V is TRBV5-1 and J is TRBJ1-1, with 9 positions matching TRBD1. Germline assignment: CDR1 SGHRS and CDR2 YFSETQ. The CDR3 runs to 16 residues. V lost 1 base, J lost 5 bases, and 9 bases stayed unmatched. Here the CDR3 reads CASSLTLQGAITEAFF. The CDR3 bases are TGCGCCAGCAGCTTGACCTTACAGGGGGCAATTACTGAAGCTTTCTTT.

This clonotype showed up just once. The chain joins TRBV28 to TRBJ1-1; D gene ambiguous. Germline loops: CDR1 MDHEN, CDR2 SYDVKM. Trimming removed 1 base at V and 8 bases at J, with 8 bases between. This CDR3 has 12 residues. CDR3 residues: CASSLFSREAFF. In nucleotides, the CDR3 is TGTGCCAGCAGTTTATTTAGCAGAGAAGCTTTCTTT.

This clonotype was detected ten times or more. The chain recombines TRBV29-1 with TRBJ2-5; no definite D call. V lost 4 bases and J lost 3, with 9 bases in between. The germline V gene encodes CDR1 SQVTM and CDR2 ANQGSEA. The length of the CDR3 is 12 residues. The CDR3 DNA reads TGCAGCGTTGGACCCGGTGAAGAGACCCAGTACTTC. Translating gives CSVGPGEETQYF.

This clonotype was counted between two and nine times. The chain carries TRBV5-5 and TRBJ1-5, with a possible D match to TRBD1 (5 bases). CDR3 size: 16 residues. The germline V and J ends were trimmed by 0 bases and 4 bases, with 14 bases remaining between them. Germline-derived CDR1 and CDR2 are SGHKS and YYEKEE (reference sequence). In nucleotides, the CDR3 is TGTGCCAGCAGCTTGGTGGGGCCAGGGTGGAATCAGCCCCAGCATTTT. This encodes CASSLVGPGWNQPQHF.

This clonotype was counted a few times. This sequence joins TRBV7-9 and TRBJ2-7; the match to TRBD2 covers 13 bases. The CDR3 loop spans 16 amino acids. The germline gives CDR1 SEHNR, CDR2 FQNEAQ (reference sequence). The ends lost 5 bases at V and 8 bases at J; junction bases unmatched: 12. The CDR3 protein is CASSPGPRLAGGKQYF. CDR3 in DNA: TGTGCCAGCAGCCCAGGACCCCGACTAGCGGGAGGAAAGCAGTACTTC.

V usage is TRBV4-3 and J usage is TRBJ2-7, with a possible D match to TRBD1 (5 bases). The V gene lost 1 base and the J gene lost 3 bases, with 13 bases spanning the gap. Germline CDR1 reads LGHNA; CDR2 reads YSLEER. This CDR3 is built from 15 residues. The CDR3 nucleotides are TGCGCCAGCAGCCAAGTACCGGACACCATCTACGAGCAGTACTTC. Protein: CASSQVPDTIYEQYF.

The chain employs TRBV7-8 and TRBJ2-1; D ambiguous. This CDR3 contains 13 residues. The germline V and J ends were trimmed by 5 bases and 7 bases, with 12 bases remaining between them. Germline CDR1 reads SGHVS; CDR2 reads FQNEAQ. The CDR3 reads CASSTLVRNEQFF. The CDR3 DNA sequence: TGTGCCAGCAGCACGCTCGTCCGGAATGAGCAGTTCTTC.

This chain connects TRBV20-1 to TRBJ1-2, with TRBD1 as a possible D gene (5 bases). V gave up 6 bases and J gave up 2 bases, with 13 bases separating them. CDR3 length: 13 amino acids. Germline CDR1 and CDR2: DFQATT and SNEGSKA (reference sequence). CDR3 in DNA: TGCAGTGCCGAGGGAGGGGAAAACTATGGCTACACCTTC. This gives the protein CSAEGGENYGYTF.

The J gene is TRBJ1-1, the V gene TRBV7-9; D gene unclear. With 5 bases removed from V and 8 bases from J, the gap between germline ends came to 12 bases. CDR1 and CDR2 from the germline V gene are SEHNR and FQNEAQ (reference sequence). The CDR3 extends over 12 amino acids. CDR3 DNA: TGTGCCAGCAGCCTAGGTAACCGGGAAGCTTTCTTT. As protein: CASSLGNREAFF.

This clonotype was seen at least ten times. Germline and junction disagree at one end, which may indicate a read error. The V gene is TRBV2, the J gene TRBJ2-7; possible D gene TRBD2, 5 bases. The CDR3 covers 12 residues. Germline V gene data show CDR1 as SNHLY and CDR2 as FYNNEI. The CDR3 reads CASSDRGFFHNF. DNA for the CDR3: TGTGCCAGCAGTGATCGGGGATTCTTCCATAACTTC.

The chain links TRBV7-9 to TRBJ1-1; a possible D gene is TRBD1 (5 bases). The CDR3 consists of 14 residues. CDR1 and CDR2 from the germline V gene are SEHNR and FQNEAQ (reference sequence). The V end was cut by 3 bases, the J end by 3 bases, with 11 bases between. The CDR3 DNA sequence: TGTGCCAGCAGCTTGGGGGAAATGGACACTGAAGCTTTCTTT. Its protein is CASSLGEMDTEAFF.

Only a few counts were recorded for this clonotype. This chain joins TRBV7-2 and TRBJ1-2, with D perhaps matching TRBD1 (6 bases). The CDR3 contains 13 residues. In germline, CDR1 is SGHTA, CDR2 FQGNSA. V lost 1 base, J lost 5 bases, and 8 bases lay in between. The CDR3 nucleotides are TGTGCCAGCAGCTTAGTACAGGGTTATGGCTACACCTTC. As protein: CASSLVQGYGYTF.